Following are 17 T cell receptor beta chains from one sample sequenced in a study of cytomegalovirus exposure and HLA in healthy donors. Both 60 Vbeta primers and 13 Jbeta primers went into the PCR. Produced via immunoSEQ multiplex PCR; TCRdb's table is partial and in-frame only. The sample lists around 120,000 clones, about 85% occurring once. The sample was PBMCs. These receptors were obtained from a boy aged 5-17 years in good health and CMV-seronegative.

The chain uses TRBV5-6 and TRBJ2-1; 8 nucleotides agree with TRBD2. CDR3 length: 16 amino acids. J was trimmed by 9 bases and V by 3 bases; bases with no gene match: 14. The germline V gene encodes CDR1 SGHDT and CDR2 YYEEEE. The CDR3 DNA sequence: TGTGCCAGCAGCTGGGGTAGCGGGATGGGTTTCGGTGAGCAGTTCTTC. It specifies CASSWGSGMGFGEQFF.

This sequence joins TRBV2 and TRBJ2-3; tentatively, D is TRBD2 (6 bases). The CDR3 runs 16 residues. Trimming took 7 bases from V and 2 from J, leaving 19 bases between them. Germline values: CDR1 SNHLY, CDR2 FYNNEI. The CDR3 reads CASTPGELSATDTQYF. The CDR3 DNA follows: TGTGCCAGCACTCCGGGGGAGCTCTCCGCCACAGATACGCAGTATTTT.

This clone was detected only a few times. This chain joins TRBV6-5 and TRBJ1-1; tentative D call: TRBD1 (5 bases). Germline-derived CDR1 and CDR2 are MNHEY and SVGAGI. The V end was cut by 4 bases, the J end by 5 bases, with 5 bases between. The CDR3 extends over 11 amino acids. CDR3 nucleotides: TGTGCCAGCAGTTCAGGGACTGAAGCTTTCTTT. It encodes CASSSGTEAFF.

This clone was recorded a few times. The chain uses TRBV10-3 and TRBJ1-2; D may be TRBD1 (5 bases). Per germline, CDR1 ENHRY and CDR2 SYGVKD. Trimming cost V 4 bases and J 6 bases, with 12 bases left between them. This CDR3 comprises 13 residues. The CDR3 nucleotides read TGTGCCATCAGTGGCAGGGTACAGGATGGCTACACCTTC. Its protein is CAISGRVQDGYTF.

V is TRBV5-4 and J is TRBJ2-7, with TRBD1 matching 11 bases. V dropped 2 bases and J dropped 4; count of bases not matched to a gene: 2. This CDR3 region has 14 residues. CDR1 and CDR2 from the germline V gene are SGHNT and YYREEE (reference sequence). The CDR3 DNA reads TGTGCCAGCAGCTTAGGACAGGGGGCGTACGAGCAGTACTTC. Translated: CASSLGQGAYEQYF.

This chain connects TRBV5-4 to TRBJ2-2, with 8 bases aligning to TRBD1. The J segment lost 6 bases and the V segment lost 2 bases, leaving 9 bases of the junction unmatched. The CDR3 extends over 16 amino acids. Germline assignment: CDR1 SGHNT and CDR2 YYREEE (reference sequence). The CDR3 reads CASSLTGGYGAGELFF. DNA for the CDR3: TGTGCCAGCAGCTTAACAGGGGGTTATGGCGCCGGGGAGCTGTTTTTT.

The chain uses TRBV7-8 and TRBJ2-7, with D possibly TRBD2 on 5 matching bases. Germline CDR1 and CDR2: SGHVS and FQNEAQ. This CDR3 is 15 amino acids long. Trimming shortened V by 2 bases and J by 2 bases, and 13 bases separated the two germline ends. The CDR3 loop is CASSLFGGSAYEQYF. For the CDR3, the DNA is TGTGCCAGCAGCTTATTTGGCGGGTCGGCCTACGAGCAGTACTTC.

The V gene is TRBV4-3, the J gene TRBJ2-1, with TRBD1 matching 9 bases. V lost 4 bases and J lost 6; bases outside the gene matches: 13. The CDR3 has 17 amino acids. CDR1 LGHNA and CDR2 YSLEER come from the germline V gene. This CDR3 reads CASSPGTGSSRFNEQFF. CDR3 coding DNA: TGCGCCAGCAGCCCAGGGACAGGGAGTAGTAGATTCAATGAGCAGTTCTTC.

This chain joins TRBV2 and TRBJ2-7; 10 bases are shared with TRBD1. Looked up from germline, CDR1 is SNHLY and CDR2 is FYNNEI. This CDR3 comprises 13 residues. Losses at the gene ends were 6 bases for V and 7 bases for J; bases not matched to a gene: 6. The CDR3 DNA reads as TGTGCCAGCAGGGGGACAGGGGTGGGGGAGCAGTACTTC. It encodes CASRGTGVGEQYF. Full variable domain (outside the CDR3, taken from reference TRBV2 and TRBJ2-7): EPEVTQTPSHQVTQMGQEVILRCVPISNHLYFYWYRQILGQKVEFLVSFYNNEISEKSEIFDDQFSVERPDGSNFTLKIRSTKLEDSAMYFCASRGTGVGEQYFGPGTRLTVT.

The chain couples TRBV11-2 to TRBJ1-1; no clear D gene. The CDR3 sequence is 12 residues long. Trimming pared 5 bases from V and 8 bases from J, leaving 12 bases between. Per the germline V gene, CDR1 is SGHAT and CDR2 is FQNNGV. The CDR3 bases are TGTGCCAGCAGCAAACTCCAACCCGAAGCTTTCTTT. Translating it yields CASSKLQPEAFF.

The chain employs TRBV9 and TRBJ1-1; perhaps TRBD1 as D (6 bases). CDR1 and CDR2 (germline): SGDLS, YYNGEE. The CDR3 loop spans 15 amino acids. The V end was cut by 4 bases, the J end by 3 bases, with 16 bases between. The CDR3 protein is CASSPQTGFHTEAFF. Here the CDR3 DNA reads TGTGCCAGCAGCCCCCAAACAGGGTTCCACACTGAAGCTTTCTTT.

The chain links TRBV7-6 to TRBJ2-7, with TRBD1 matching 12 bases. Germline V gene sequence: CDR1 SGHVS, CDR2 FNYEAQ. The CDR3 has 15 amino acids. Trimming took 1 base from V and 7 from J; bases not matched to a gene: 5. CDR3 residues: CASSLGGQGAGEQYF. The CDR3 coding sequence is TGTGCCAGCAGCTTAGGGGGACAGGGGGCAGGAGAGCAGTACTTC.

The chain links TRBV29-1 to TRBJ2-1; TRBD2 might be the D (5 bases). The CDR3 is 14 amino acids. Germline V gives CDR1 SQVTM, CDR2 ANQGSEA. V gave up 6 bases and J gave up 2 bases, with 14 bases separating them. The CDR3 nucleotides read TGCAGCGTCAAGGACTTGGCCCCCTACAATGAGCAGTTCTTC. This gives the protein CSVKDLAPYNEQFF.

In DNA form, the CDR3 reads TGTGCCAGCAGTGGACAGCCCTATGGCTACACCTTC. Its protein product is CASSGQPYGYTF. The chain combines TRBV25-1 with TRBJ1-2; D possibly corresponds to TRBD1 (5 bases). The CDR3 is made up of 12 amino acids. The V end was cut by 4 bases, the J end by 4 bases, with 7 bases between. Germline CDR1 reads MGHDK; CDR2 reads SYGVNS.

This chain links TRBV27 with TRBJ1-2; 9 nucleotides align to TRBD1. The CDR3 covers 17 residues. V gave up 5 bases and J gave up 4 bases; unmatched junction bases: 14. Germline V CDR1 and CDR2: MNHEY, SMNVEV (reference sequence). The CDR3 loop reads CASSPDRGLVVGYGYTF. The CDR3 nucleotides are TGTGCCAGCAGTCCGGACAGGGGACTCGTGGTAGGCTATGGCTACACCTTC.

The CDR3 DNA sequence: TGTGCCTGGAGTGTACGTCTGAGGACTAGCGGGAGTTCGTACGAGCAGTACTTC. This sequence encodes CAWSVRLRTSGSSYEQYF. This chain uses TRBV30 with TRBJ2-7; 13 bases map to TRBD2. J gave up 4 bases and V 0 bases, and 12 bases lay outside the gene matches. Germline assignment: CDR1 GTSNPN and CDR2 SVGIG (reference sequence). The length of the CDR3 is 18 residues.

This sequence joins TRBV15 and TRBJ2-1; D possibly corresponds to TRBD1 (5 bases). CDR3 length: 14 residues. The ends were cut back, 4 bases at V and 10 bases at J, with 17 bases in the middle. Germline CDR1 is LNHNV and CDR2 is YYDKDF (reference sequence). The CDR3 nucleotides read TGTGCCACCAGCACACAACCACCTTGGACAGAGCAGTTCTTC. Translating gives CATSTQPPWTEQFF.